One sample yielded the 32 T cell receptor beta chains listed below, sequenced in a study of control samples from healthy donors and cancer patients. The assay was immunoSEQ multiplex PCR, and TCRdb's table has in-frame clones only and misses some. This table holds 100,000 to 150,000 clones, 89% found once. The sample consisted of blood. The receptor source for this set is a man aged 50 to 59 in good health.

This sequence joins TRBV15 and TRBJ1-4; D gene ambiguous. V was cut by 2 bases and J by 6 bases, with 13 bases left in between. Germline lookup yields CDR1 LNHNV and CDR2 YYDKDF (reference sequence). This CDR3 region has 15 residues. The CDR3 region is CATSRSRGLDEKLFF. CDR3 DNA: TGTGCCACCAGCAGATCCAGAGGATTAGATGAAAAACTGTTTTTT.

The V and J genes are TRBV10-3 and TRBJ2-2; D is ambiguous. This CDR3 is 16 amino acids long. Germline CDR1 ENHRY, CDR2 SYGVKD. The V and J ends lost 0 bases and 0 bases respectively, with 8 bases between them. The CDR3 nucleotides read TGTGCCATCAGTGAGTCAGGGCGTTCGAACACCGGGGAGCTGTTTTTT. Amino acids: CAISESGRSNTGELFF.

The chain joins TRBV5-1 to TRBJ2-7; D might be TRBD1 (6 bases). Trimming shortened V by 0 bases and J by 7 bases, and 17 bases separated the two germline ends. This CDR3 comprises 15 residues. CDR1 is SGHRS and CDR2 is YFSETQ in the germline V gene. The CDR3 loop reads CASSLATGPRGEQYF. CDR3 DNA sequence: TGCGCCAGCAGCTTGGCGACAGGCCCCAGAGGGGAGCAGTACTTC.

The gene calls are TRBV6-4 and TRBJ2-7, with D maybe TRBD1 (6 bases). The CDR3 loop spans 16 amino acids. Germline assignment: CDR1 MRHNA and CDR2 SNTAGT. The V gene lost 2 bases and the J gene lost 0 bases, with 14 bases spanning the gap. The CDR3 DNA sequence: TGTGCCAGCAGTGACCTAAGGACAGCGAGCTCCTACGAGCAGTACTTC. Translating it yields CASSDLRTASSYEQYF.

This rearrangement joins TRBV7-2 to TRBJ1-5; D ambiguous. The V end lost 2 bases, the J end lost 3 bases, and 11 bases lay between the germline ends. There are 15 residues in the CDR3. Germline assignment: CDR1 SGHTA and CDR2 FQGNSA. The CDR3 protein is CASSLKAGNNQPQHF. For the CDR3, the DNA is TGTGCCAGCAGCTTAAAAGCAGGTAACAATCAGCCCCAGCATTTT.

This clone was observed a handful of times. V gene TRBV19 combines with J gene TRBJ2-7; the D gene is possibly TRBD1 (6 bases). Per the germline V gene, CDR1 is LNHDA and CDR2 is SQIVND (reference sequence). This CDR3 comprises 14 residues. V lost 7 bases, J lost 2 bases, and 15 bases lay in between. The CDR3 is CASKSGRGPYEQYF. For the CDR3, the DNA is TGTGCCAGTAAGTCCGGCAGGGGCCCCTACGAGCAGTACTTC.

The chain couples TRBV6-5 to TRBJ1-1, with D perhaps TRBD1 (6 bases). CDR3 length: 14 residues. Germline CDR1 and CDR2: MNHEY and SVGAGI. Deletions cut 2 bases from V and 5 bases from J, with 12 bases between. The CDR3 is CASSYGGLGTEAFF. In nucleotides, the CDR3 is TGTGCCAGCAGTTACGGGGGGCTAGGTACTGAAGCTTTCTTT.

This clone was recorded only once. The chain couples TRBV18 to TRBJ2-7, with 10 bases aligning to TRBD1. Germline V gene data show CDR1 as KGHSH and CDR2 as LQKENI. Losses at the gene ends were 3 bases for V and 0 bases for J; bases not matched to a gene: 2. The CDR3 is made up of 15 amino acids. The CDR3 DNA is TGTGCCAGCTCACCGGGACAGGGGCTCTCCTACGAGCAGTACTTC. It codes for CASSPGQGLSYEQYF. The whole variable domain, remainder taken from reference TRBV18 and TRBJ2-7, is NAGVMQNPRHLVRRRGQEARLRCSPMKGHSHVYWYRQLPEEGLKFMVYLQKENIIDESGMPKERFSAEFPKEGPSILRIQQVVRGDSAAYFCASSPGQGLSYEQYFGPGTRLTVT.

The chain recombines TRBV1 with TRBJ1-5; the table's TRBD1 call for D was not verified on the DNA. TRBV1 is shown as a pseudogene. CDR3 size: 16 residues. The CDR3 region has the DNA TGCACCAGCAGACACGACAGGGGTAAGGGCAATCAGCCCCAGCATTTT. This codes for CTSRHDRGKGNQPQHF.

The CDR3 loop reads CASSVAEDLNYGYTF. The CDR3 region has the DNA TGTGCCAGCAGCGTAGCGGAGGACCTGAACTATGGCTACACCTTC. The V gene is TRBV9, the J gene TRBJ1-2; D is ambiguous. The V gene's germline CDR1 is SGDLS and CDR2 YYNGEE. This CDR3 is built from 15 residues. Trimming stripped 0 bases from V and 2 bases from J, with 11 bases between. Using reference TRBV9 and TRBJ1-2 for the parts outside the CDR3, the full variable domain is DSGVTQTPKHLITATGQRVTLRCSPRSGDLSVYWYQQSLDQGLQFLIQYYNGEERAKGNILERFSAQQFPDLHSELNLSSLELGDSALYFCASSVAEDLNYGYTFGSGTRLTVV.

The rearrangement joins TRBV5-1 to TRBJ1-6, with D possibly matching TRBD1 (5 bases). The CDR3 extends over 14 amino acids. Between the trimmed V and J ends, which lost 1 base and 6 bases, there was a span of 8 bases. Per the germline V gene, CDR1 is SGHRS and CDR2 is YFSETQ. The CDR3 DNA sequence: TGCGCCAGCAGCTTGCAGGGTGGTAATTCACCCCTCCACTTT. It is translated as CASSLQGGNSPLHF.

This clone is a singleton in its sample. The CDR3 region has the DNA TGCGCCAGCAGCCAACAACCGCCTGAATCCAGCACAGATACGCAGTATTTT. Translated: CASSQQPPESSTDTQYF. The J gene is TRBJ2-3, the V gene TRBV4-3; D gene uncertain. The ends were cut back, 2 bases at V and 0 bases at J, with 15 bases in the middle. CDR1 and CDR2 from the germline V gene are LGHNA and YSLEER. The CDR3 runs 17 residues.

The V and J genes are TRBV3-1 (or the pseudogene TRBV3-2) and TRBJ1-1, with a tentative D call TRBD1 (5 bases). Trimming left V 3 bases short and J 0 bases short, with 23 bases between. The CDR3 loop spans 19 amino acids. Germline CDR1 is LGHDT and CDR2 is YNNKEL (reference sequence). The CDR3 DNA follows: TGTGCCAGCAGCCAGACCCGGGGTGGGACGGCGAATATGAACACTGAAGCTTTCTTT. It yields the protein CASSQTRGGTANMNTEAFF.

The rearrangement uses TRBV24-1 and TRBJ1-3; D remains unclear. Per germline, CDR1 KGHDR and CDR2 SFDVKD. This CDR3 region has 13 residues. Trimming shortened V by 5 bases and J by 0 bases, and 4 bases separated the two germline ends. CDR3 loop: CATSANSGNTIYF. The CDR3 DNA follows: TGTGCCACCAGTGCAAACTCTGGAAACACCATATATTTT.

V usage is TRBV5-6 and J usage is TRBJ1-2; TRBD1 is a possible D gene (6 bases). V shed 1 base and J shed 3 bases, with 16 bases lying between them. Germline V CDR1 and CDR2: SGHDT, YYEEEE. The CDR3 sequence is 16 residues long. CDR3 in amino acids: CASSLPGALRDYGYTF. CDR3 nucleotide sequence: TGTGCCAGCAGCTTGCCAGGGGCCCTAAGGGACTATGGCTACACCTTC.

The chain combines TRBV4-3 with TRBJ1-3; 10 nucleotides match TRBD1. Looked up from germline, CDR1 is LGHNA and CDR2 is YSLEER. The V segment lost 0 bases and the J segment 4 bases; nucleotides outside the gene matches: 15. The CDR3 runs 20 residues. CDR3 sequence reads: CASSQDVLGIDRGQGNTIYF. CDR3 DNA sequence: TGCGCCAGCAGCCAAGATGTCCTTGGGATAGACAGGGGGCAGGGAAACACCATATATTTT.

This rearrangement joins TRBV7-9 to TRBJ2-2; D tentatively reads TRBD1 or TRBD2 (5 bases each). CDR1 SEHNR and CDR2 FQNEAQ come from the germline V gene (reference sequence). This CDR3 has 16 residues. V was pared by 2 bases and J by 1 base, with 11 bases between. The DNA of the CDR3 is TGTGCCAGCAGCTTACTCGGGACGGGGAACACCGGGGAGCTGTTTTTT. It translates to CASSLLGTGNTGELFF.

This clone showed up just a few times. The V and J genes are TRBV5-1 and TRBJ2-3, with TRBD2 matching over 12 bases. The ends lost 5 bases at V and 2 bases at J; junction bases unmatched: 6. The V gene's germline CDR1 is SGHRS and CDR2 YFSETQ. The CDR3 contains 16 residues. The CDR3 bases are TGCGCCAGCAGTTTGAGGACTAGCGGGGTCACAGATACGCAGTATTTT. It specifies CASSLRTSGVTDTQYF.

This rearrangement joins TRBV19 to TRBJ2-3, with a possible D match to TRBD1 (6 bases). Germline-derived CDR1 and CDR2 are LNHDA and SQIVND (reference sequence). There are 12 residues in the CDR3. Trimming left V 6 bases short and J 3 bases short, with 7 bases between. The CDR3, as DNA: TGTGCCAGTAGCCAGGGGACAGATACGCAGTATTTT. Its protein is CASSQGTDTQYF.

The V and J genes are TRBV5-4 and TRBJ1-3; D is ambiguous. There are 15 residues in the CDR3. With 0 bases removed from V and 0 bases from J, the gap between germline ends came to 7 bases. Germline V gene lookup returns CDR1 SGHNT and CDR2 YYREEE (reference sequence). The CDR3 DNA is TGTGCCAGCAGCTTGGGAGGAGACTCTGGAAACACCATATATTTT. Its protein is CASSLGGDSGNTIYF.

In its sample, this clone was seen a few times. The V call is TRBV7-7, the J call TRBJ2-2; 12 positions match TRBD1. V gave up 6 bases and J gave up 6 bases; unmatched junction bases: 5. The germline V gene has CDR1 SSHAT and CDR2 FNYEAQ (reference sequence). CDR3 length: 15 amino acids. In DNA form, the CDR3 reads TGTGCCAGCAGGCCCGGGACAGGGGGCCCCGGGGAGCTGTTTTTT. Encoded protein: CASRPGTGGPGELFF.

This clone was detected a few times. V usage is TRBV25-1 and J usage is TRBJ1-4; D unclear. The CDR3 is made up of 12 amino acids. V lost 3 bases and J lost 8, with 7 bases in between. Per germline, CDR1 MGHDK and CDR2 SYGVNS. The CDR3 sequence is CASSERGEKLFF. The DNA of the CDR3 is TGTGCCAGCAGTGAGCGGGGAGAAAAACTGTTTTTT.

This chain connects TRBV4-2 to TRBJ2-1; 8 bases match TRBD1. Looked up from germline, CDR1 is LGHNA and CDR2 is YNFKEQ. J gave up 5 bases and V 1 base, and 7 bases lay outside the gene matches. The CDR3 has 16 residues. In nucleotides, the CDR3 is TGTGCCAGCAGCCAAGTGGCCCCAGGGGGCCACAATGAGCAGTTCTTC. It specifies CASSQVAPGGHNEQFF.

CDR3: CASSPNLGRANTEAFF. The CDR3 DNA follows: TGTGCCAGCAGCCCCAATTTGGGTAGGGCGAACACTGAAGCTTTCTTT. This chain uses TRBV11-2 with TRBJ1-1; D not certain. CDR1 and CDR2 (germline): SGHAT, FQNNGV. CDR3 length: 16 amino acids. Trimming removed 5 bases from V and 1 base from J, with 17 bases in between. Drawing the rest from reference TRBV11-2 and TRBJ1-1, the complete variable domain is EAGVAQSPRYKIIEKRQSVAFWCNPISGHATLYWYQQILGQGPKLLIQFQNNGVVDDSQLPKDRFSAERLKGVDSTLKIQPAKLEDSAVYLCASSPNLGRANTEAFFGQGTRLTVV.

V gene TRBV19 combines with J gene TRBJ1-2; weak D call: TRBD1 (6 bases). The ends were cut back, 6 bases at V and 8 bases at J, with 19 bases in the middle. Germline V gene lookup returns CDR1 LNHDA and CDR2 SQIVND (reference sequence). CDR3 length equals 14 residues. As DNA, the CDR3 is TGTGCCAGTAGCCCCCCTTCACAGGGAAGGGGCTACACCTTC. Translating it yields CASSPPSQGRGYTF. Together with reference TRBV19 and TRBJ1-2, the CDR3 gives the full variable domain: DGGITQSPKYLFRKEGQNVTLSCEQNLNHDAMYWYRQDPGQGLRLIYYSQIVNDFQKGDIAEGYSVSREKKESFPLTVTSAQKNPTAFYLCASSPPSQGRGYTFGSGTRLTVV.

The chain is built from TRBV6-1 and TRBJ2-2; 8 nucleotides match TRBD2. The CDR3 covers 18 residues. CDR1 and CDR2 (germline): MNHNS, SASEGT. With V trimmed by 1 base and J by 1 base, 8 bases remained unmatched. The CDR3 coding sequence is TGTGCCAGCAGTGAAGGCCCTCGGGGGGGGCTGAACACCGGGGAGCTGTTTTTT. Protein: CASSEGPRGGLNTGELFF.

V is TRBV27 and J is TRBJ2-2; tentatively, D is TRBD1 (6 bases). Germline values: CDR1 MNHEY, CDR2 SMNVEV (reference sequence). The V end was cut by 5 bases, the J end by 2 bases, with 15 bases between. The CDR3 has 16 amino acids. CDR3 sequence reads: CASSKHPGANTGELFF. In DNA, the CDR3 is TGTGCCAGCAGTAAACATCCAGGGGCCAACACCGGGGAGCTGTTTTTT.

The chain has TRBV5-1 and TRBJ2-7, with 7 nucleotides matching TRBD1. This CDR3 is 15 amino acids long. Germline CDR1 is SGHRS and CDR2 is YFSETQ. The V segment lost 4 bases and the J segment 0 bases; nucleotides outside the gene matches: 7. The CDR3 loop reads CASSRRTGSSYEQYF. The CDR3 DNA follows: TGCGCCAGCAGCAGACGGACAGGCAGCTCCTACGAGCAGTACTTC.

The chain uses TRBV11-2 and TRBJ1-2; 9 bases align to TRBD1. Germline-derived CDR1 and CDR2 are SGHAT and FQNNGV. J was trimmed by 0 bases and V by 5 bases; bases with no gene match: 7. The CDR3 length is 16 residues. As DNA, the CDR3 is TGTGCCAGCAGCCCCGGGACAGGGAACGCTAACTATGGCTACACCTTC. It encodes CASSPGTGNANYGYTF.

The chain links TRBV6-2 or TRBV6-3 to TRBJ1-1, with D hard to call. The CDR3 sequence is 15 residues long. V was cut by 2 bases and J by 3 bases, with 13 bases left in between. The germline gives CDR1 MNHEY, CDR2 SVGEGT. The CDR3 is CASSYKIVPHTEAFF. CDR3 DNA: TGTGCCAGCAGTTACAAAATCGTCCCTCACACTGAAGCTTTCTTT.

The chain is built from TRBV6-4 and TRBJ2-2, with TRBD1 as a possible D gene (5 bases). The CDR3 extends over 14 amino acids. V was cut by 6 bases and J by 6 bases, with 14 bases left in between. Looked up from germline, CDR1 is MRHNA and CDR2 is SNTAGT. CDR3 sequence reads: CASSQTDGSGELFF. The CDR3 nucleotides read TGTGCCAGCAGCCAGACAGATGGGTCCGGGGAGCTGTTTTTT.

The chain uses TRBV7-9 and TRBJ1-1, with unresolved D. Per germline, CDR1 SEHNR and CDR2 FQNEAQ (reference sequence). CDR3 length equals 14 residues. Trimming stripped 7 bases from V and 1 base from J, with 13 bases between. CDR3 amino acids: CASTSSWGNTEAFF. DNA of the CDR3: TGTGCCAGCACCTCCAGTTGGGGGAACACTGAAGCTTTCTTT. Full variable domain (rest looked up from reference TRBV7-9 and TRBJ1-1): DTGVSQNPRHKITKRGQNVTFRCDPISEHNRLYWYRQTLGQGPEFLTYFQNEAQLEKSRLLSDRFSAERPKGSFSTLEIQRTEQGDSAMYLCASTSSWGNTEAFFGQGTRLTVV.